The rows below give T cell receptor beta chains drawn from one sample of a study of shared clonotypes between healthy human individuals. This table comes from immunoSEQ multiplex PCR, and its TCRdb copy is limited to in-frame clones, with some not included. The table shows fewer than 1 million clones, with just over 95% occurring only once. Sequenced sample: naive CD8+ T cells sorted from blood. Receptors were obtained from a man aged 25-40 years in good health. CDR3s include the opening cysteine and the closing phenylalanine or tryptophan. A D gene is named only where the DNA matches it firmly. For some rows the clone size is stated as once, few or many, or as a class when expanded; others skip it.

CDR3 protein: CASSLFGREAFF
CDR3 DNA: TGTGCCAGCAGCTTATTTGGAAGGGAAGCTTTCTTT
D gene: -
V gene: TRBV13
clone size: -
J gene: TRBJ1-1

CDR3 protein: CASRRQGQQETQYF
CDR3 DNA: TGTGCCAGCAGACGGCAGGGACAGCAAGAGACCCAGTACTTC
D gene: TRBD1
V gene: TRBV7-9
clone size: once
J gene: TRBJ2-5

CDR3 protein: CASSLTSEEFF
CDR3 DNA: TGTGCCAGCAGCTTGACTAGCGAGGAGTTCTTC
D gene: TRBD2
V gene: TRBV11-2
clone size: -
J gene: TRBJ2-1

CDR3 protein: CASSIRDREETQYF
CDR3 DNA: TGTGCCAGTAGTATCCGGGACAGAGAAGAGACCCAGTACTTC
D gene: TRBD1
V gene: TRBV19
clone size: once
J gene: TRBJ2-5

CDR3 protein: CATSPLGTGQETQYF
CDR3 DNA: TGTGCCACCAGCCCACTAGGGACAGGTCAAGAGACCCAGTACTTC
D gene: TRBD1
V gene: TRBV15
clone size: -
J gene: TRBJ2-5

CDR3 protein: CASSIKGLAGNNEQFF
CDR3 DNA: TGTGCCAGTAGTATTAAAGGACTAGCGGGAAACAATGAGCAGTTCTTC
D gene: TRBD2
V gene: TRBV19
clone size: -
J gene: TRBJ2-1

CDR3 protein: CASSMRTDTQYF
CDR3 DNA: TGTGCCAGCAGTATGCGCACAGATACGCAGTATTTT
D gene: -
V gene: TRBV27
clone size: -
J gene: TRBJ2-3

CDR3 protein: CASSLGGSYEQYF
CDR3 DNA: TGTGCCAGCAGTTTAGGGGGTTCCTACGAGCAGTACTTC
D gene: -
V gene: TRBV27
clone size: -
J gene: TRBJ2-7

CDR3 protein: CASSLRDSDSWEQYF
CDR3 DNA: TGTGCCAGCAGCCTCCGGGACAGTGATTCGTGGGAGCAGTACTTC
D gene: TRBD1
V gene: TRBV5-5
clone size: -
J gene: TRBJ2-7

CDR3 protein: CASSPDWSGELFF
CDR3 DNA: TGTGCCAGCAGCCCCGACTGGTCCGGGGAGCTGTTTTTT
D gene: -
V gene: TRBV9
clone size: once
J gene: TRBJ2-2

CDR3 protein: CASSPPGSPDTQYF
CDR3 DNA: TGTGCCAGCAGCCCCCCGGGTAGCCCAGATACGCAGTATTTT
D gene: -
V gene: TRBV14
clone size: once
J gene: TRBJ2-3

CDR3 protein: CASSSDRTGFNYEQYF
CDR3 DNA: TGTGCCAGCAGTAGCGACAGGACGGGGTTTAACTACGAGCAGTACTTC
D gene: -
V gene: TRBV7-9
clone size: -
J gene: TRBJ2-7

CDR3 protein: CSVETGYYEQYF
CDR3 DNA: TGCAGCGTTGAAACGGGGTACTACGAGCAGTACTTC
D gene: -
V gene: TRBV29-1
clone size: -
J gene: TRBJ2-7

CDR3 protein: CASSLGLGGWQNIQYF
CDR3 DNA: TGTGCCAGCAGCTTAGGATTAGGCGGATGGCAAAACATTCAGTACTTC
D gene: -
V gene: TRBV11-2
clone size: -
J gene: TRBJ2-4